The TCR beta chain described here comes from a study of cytomegalovirus exposure and HLA in healthy donors. Germline CDR1 LNHDA, CDR2 SQIVND (reference sequence). Between the trimmed V and J ends, which lost 7 bases and 0 bases, there was a span of 15 bases. The CDR3 is 15 amino acids. All the people who gave samples were healthy bone marrow donors. The primer mix had 60 Vbeta and 13 Jbeta primers. The protocol was immunoSEQ multiplex PCR, while the TCRdb copy is restricted to in-frame clones and leaves out a portion. The table records some 76,000 clones, about 70% of them present only once. This clonotype was obtained from a male donor in good health and CMV-seropositive. The sequenced sample consisted of PBMCs. The chain uses TRBV19 and TRBJ1-1; D might be TRBD1 (5 bases). CDR3 sequence (DNA): TGTGCCAGTACGTATGGGGCAAACTTGAACACTGAAGCTTTCTTT. Translation: CASTYGANLNTEAFF.